This T cell receptor beta chain originates from a study of T cell responses to AZD1222 COVID-19 vaccine. Notes on this clone: No antigen is known for it.

The assay was immunoSEQ multiplex PCR, and TCRdb's table has in-frame clones only and misses some. The data show roughly 100,000 clones, approximately 88% seen once. Findings and caveats of the study: Baseline serostatus was positive in only 5 to 7 AZD1222 recipients. None of the repertoires were sampled until the peak T cell response had passed.

This CDR3 is 11 amino acids long. Germline values: CDR1 LGHDT, CDR2 YNNKEL (reference sequence). V gave up 4 bases and J gave up 11 bases, with 11 bases separating them. This TCR derives from an adult in good health. This chain connects TRBV3-1 (or the pseudogene TRBV3-2) to TRBJ1-1, with D tentatively TRBD1 (5 bases). Sequenced here: peripheral blood, sampled on day 0 of AZD1222 vaccination. The CDR3, as DNA: TGTGCCAGCAGCCGAAGTGGGGCGGCTTTCTTT. It translates to CASSRSGAAFF.